This TCR beta chain was recorded in a study of technical replicates of blood from a few donors. Repertoires were generated with immunoSEQ multiplex PCR, while TCRdb's copy carries only in-frame clones and drops some. The sample has roughly 81,000 clones; around 85% are singletons. The CDR3 consists of 15 residues. The germline V and J ends were trimmed by 5 bases and 0 bases, with 11 bases remaining between them. Germline V gene sequence: CDR1 SGHAT, CDR2 FQDESV (reference sequence). The chain has TRBV11-1 and TRBJ2-4, with TRBD2 as a possible D gene (5 bases). The clonotype comes from a human donor in good health. Some clones in this sample may be carry-over from other donors' samples. Sequencing input: PBMCs. The CDR3 bases are TGTGCCAGCAGCCACGATGAGGGAGCCAAAAACATTCAGTACTTC. Residues: CASSHDEGAKNIQYF.